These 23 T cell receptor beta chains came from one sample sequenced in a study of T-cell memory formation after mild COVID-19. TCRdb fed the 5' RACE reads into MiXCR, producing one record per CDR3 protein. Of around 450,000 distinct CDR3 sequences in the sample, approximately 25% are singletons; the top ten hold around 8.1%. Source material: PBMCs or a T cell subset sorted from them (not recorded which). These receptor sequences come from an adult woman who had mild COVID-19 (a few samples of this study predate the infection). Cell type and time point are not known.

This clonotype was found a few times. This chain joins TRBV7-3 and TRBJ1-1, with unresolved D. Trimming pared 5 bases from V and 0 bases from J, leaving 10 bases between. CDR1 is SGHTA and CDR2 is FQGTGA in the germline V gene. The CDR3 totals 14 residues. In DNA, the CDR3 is TGTGCCAGCAGCAGGGCCGGTATGAACACTGAAGCTTTCTTT. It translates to CASSRAGMNTEAFF.

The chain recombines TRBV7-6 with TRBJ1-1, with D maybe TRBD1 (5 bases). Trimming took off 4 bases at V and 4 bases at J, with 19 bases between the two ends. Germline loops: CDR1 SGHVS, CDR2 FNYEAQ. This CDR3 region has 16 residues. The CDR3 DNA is TGTGCCAGCAGCTCACAACCGGGGCCTGGAAGCACTGAAGCTTTCTTT. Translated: CASSSQPGPGSTEAFF.

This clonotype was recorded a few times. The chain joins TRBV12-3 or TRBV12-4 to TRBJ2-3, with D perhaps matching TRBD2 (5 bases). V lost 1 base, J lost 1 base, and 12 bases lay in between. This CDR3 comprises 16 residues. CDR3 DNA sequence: TGTGCCAGCAGTTTAGATTTTGGGCGGGGCACAGATACGCAGTATTTT. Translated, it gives CASSLDFGRGTDTQYF.

The CDR3 loop reads CASSQDRQNRAFF. The CDR3 DNA follows: TGCGCCAGCAGCCAAGACCGACAAAATAGAGCTTTCTTT. The chain has TRBV4-3 and TRBJ1-1; no clear D gene. CDR1 is LGHNA, CDR2 YSLEER, per germline. Trimming took 0 bases from V and 10 from J, leaving 12 bases between them. The CDR3 has 13 residues.

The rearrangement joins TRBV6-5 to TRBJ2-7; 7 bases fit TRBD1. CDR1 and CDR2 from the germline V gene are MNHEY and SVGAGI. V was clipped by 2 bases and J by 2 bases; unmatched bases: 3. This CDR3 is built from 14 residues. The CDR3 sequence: CASSYPGTAYEQYF. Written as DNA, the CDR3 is TGTGCCAGCAGTTACCCAGGGACAGCCTACGAGCAGTACTTC.

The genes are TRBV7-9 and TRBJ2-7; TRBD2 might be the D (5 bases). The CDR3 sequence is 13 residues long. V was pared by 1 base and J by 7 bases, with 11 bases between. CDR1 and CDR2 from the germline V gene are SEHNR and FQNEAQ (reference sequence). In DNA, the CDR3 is TGTGCCAGCAGCTTAGAGGGTCCGGGAGAGCAGTACTTC. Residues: CASSLEGPGEQYF. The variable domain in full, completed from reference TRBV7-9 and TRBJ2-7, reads DTGVSQNPRHKITKRGQNVTFRCDPISEHNRLYWYRQTLGQGPEFLTYFQNEAQLEKSRLLSDRFSAERPKGSFSTLEIQRTEQGDSAMYLCASSLEGPGEQYFGPGTRLTVT.

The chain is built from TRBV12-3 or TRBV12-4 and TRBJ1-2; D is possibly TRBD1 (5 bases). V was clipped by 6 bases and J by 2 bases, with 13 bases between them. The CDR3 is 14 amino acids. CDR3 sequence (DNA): TGTGCCAGCAGCCTTGGAAGGACAAACTATGGCTACACCTTC. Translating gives CASSLGRTNYGYTF.

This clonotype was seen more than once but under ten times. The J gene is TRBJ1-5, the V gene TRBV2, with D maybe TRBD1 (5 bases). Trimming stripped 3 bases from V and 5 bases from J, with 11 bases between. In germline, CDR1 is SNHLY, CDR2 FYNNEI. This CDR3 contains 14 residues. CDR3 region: CASSDEGRDQPQHF. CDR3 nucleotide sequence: TGTGCCAGCAGTGACGAGGGGAGGGATCAGCCCCAGCATTTT. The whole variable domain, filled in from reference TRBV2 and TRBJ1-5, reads EPEVTQTPSHQVTQMGQEVILRCVPISNHLYFYWYRQILGQKVEFLVSFYNNEISEKSEIFDDQFSVERPDGSNFTLKIRSTKLEDSAMYFCASSDEGRDQPQHFGDGTRLSIL.

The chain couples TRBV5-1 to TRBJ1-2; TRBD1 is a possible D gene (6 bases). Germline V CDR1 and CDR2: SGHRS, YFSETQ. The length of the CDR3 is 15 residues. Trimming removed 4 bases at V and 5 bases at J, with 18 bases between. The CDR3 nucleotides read TGCGCCAGCAGCGTGTCACCCACGGGGGCGTATGGCTACACCTTC. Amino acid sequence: CASSVSPTGAYGYTF.

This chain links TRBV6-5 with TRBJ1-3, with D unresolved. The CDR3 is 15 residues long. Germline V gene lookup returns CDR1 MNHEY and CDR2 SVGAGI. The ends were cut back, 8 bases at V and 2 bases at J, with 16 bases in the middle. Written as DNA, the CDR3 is TGTGCCAGCGCCCCACTCTCGACCACTGGAAACACCATATATTTT. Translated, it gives CASAPLSTTGNTIYF.

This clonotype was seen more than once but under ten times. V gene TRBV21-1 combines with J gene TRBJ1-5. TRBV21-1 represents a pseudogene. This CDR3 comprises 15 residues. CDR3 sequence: CASSNSWLPDQPQHF. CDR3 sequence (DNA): TGTGCCAGCAGCAATTCTTGGCTACCGGATCAGCCCCAGCATTTT.

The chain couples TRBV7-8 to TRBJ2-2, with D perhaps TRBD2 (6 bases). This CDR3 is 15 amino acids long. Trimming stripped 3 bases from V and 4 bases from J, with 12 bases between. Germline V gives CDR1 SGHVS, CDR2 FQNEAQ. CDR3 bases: TGTGCCAGCAGCTTGCGGGGCCAGCCCACCGGGGAGCTGTTTTTT. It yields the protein CASSLRGQPTGELFF.

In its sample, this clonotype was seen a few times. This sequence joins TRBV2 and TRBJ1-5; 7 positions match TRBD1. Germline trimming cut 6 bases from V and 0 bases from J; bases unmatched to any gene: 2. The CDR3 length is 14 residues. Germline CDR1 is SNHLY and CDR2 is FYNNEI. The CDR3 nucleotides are TGTGCCAGCAGAGGACAGGTTAGCAATCAGCCCCAGCATTTT. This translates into CASRGQVSNQPQHF.

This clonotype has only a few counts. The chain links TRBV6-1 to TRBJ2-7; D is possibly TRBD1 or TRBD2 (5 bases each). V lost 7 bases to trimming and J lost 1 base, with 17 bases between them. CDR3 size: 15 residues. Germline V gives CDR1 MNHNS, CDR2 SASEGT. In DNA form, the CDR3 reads TGTGCCAGCAAAATCCGGGACCCCGGTTCCTACGAGCAGTACTTC. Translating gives CASKIRDPGSYEQYF.

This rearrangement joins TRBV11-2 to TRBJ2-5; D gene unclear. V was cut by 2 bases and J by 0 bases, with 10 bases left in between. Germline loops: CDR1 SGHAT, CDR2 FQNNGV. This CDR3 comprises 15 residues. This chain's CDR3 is CASSLFLVDQETQYF. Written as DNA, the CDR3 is TGTGCCAGCAGCTTATTCCTAGTGGACCAAGAGACCCAGTACTTC.

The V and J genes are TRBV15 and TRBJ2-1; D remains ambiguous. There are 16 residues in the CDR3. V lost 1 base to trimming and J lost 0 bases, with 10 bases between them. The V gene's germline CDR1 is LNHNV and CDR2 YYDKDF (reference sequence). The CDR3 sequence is CATSRVDLASYNEQFF. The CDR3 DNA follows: TGTGCCACCAGCAGAGTGGACCTGGCCTCCTACAATGAGCAGTTCTTC.

CDR3 loop: CASRPGKNTGELFF. The CDR3 DNA is TGTGCCAGCAGACCCGGCAAGAACACCGGGGAGCTGTTTTTT. The gene calls are TRBV11-2 and TRBJ2-2; D is undetermined. The CDR3 has 14 residues. Germline CDR1 SGHAT, CDR2 FQNNGV. V dropped 6 bases and J dropped 1 base, with 9 bases sitting between them.

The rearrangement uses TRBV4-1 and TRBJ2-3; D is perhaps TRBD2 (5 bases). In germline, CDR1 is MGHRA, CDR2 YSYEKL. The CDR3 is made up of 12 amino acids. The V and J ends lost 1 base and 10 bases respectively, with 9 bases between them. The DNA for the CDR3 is TGCGCCAGCAGCCAAGCTCGGGGTGCGCAGTATTTT. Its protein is CASSQARGAQYF.

The CDR3 is CATRGTQATDTQYF. The CDR3 region has the DNA TGTGCCACGCGGGGGACCCAAGCCACAGATACGCAGTATTTT. The chain employs TRBV19 and TRBJ2-3, with 7 bases aligning to TRBD2. Germline V gene data show CDR1 as LNHDA and CDR2 as SQIVND (reference sequence). Trimming cost V 10 bases and J 2 bases; bases outside gene matches: 9. The CDR3 contains 14 residues.

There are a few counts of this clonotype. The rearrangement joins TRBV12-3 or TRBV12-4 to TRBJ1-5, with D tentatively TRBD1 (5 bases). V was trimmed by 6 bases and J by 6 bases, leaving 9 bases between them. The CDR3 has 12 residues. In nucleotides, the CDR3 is TGTGCCAGCAGGTCAGGGATTCAGCCCCAGCATTTT. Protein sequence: CASRSGIQPQHF.

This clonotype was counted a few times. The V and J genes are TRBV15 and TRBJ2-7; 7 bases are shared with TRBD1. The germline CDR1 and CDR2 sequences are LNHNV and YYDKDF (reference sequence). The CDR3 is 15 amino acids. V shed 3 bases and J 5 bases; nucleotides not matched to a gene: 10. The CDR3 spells CATSSPTGWNDEQYF. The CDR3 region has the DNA TGTGCCACCAGCAGCCCGACAGGGTGGAATGACGAGCAGTACTTC.

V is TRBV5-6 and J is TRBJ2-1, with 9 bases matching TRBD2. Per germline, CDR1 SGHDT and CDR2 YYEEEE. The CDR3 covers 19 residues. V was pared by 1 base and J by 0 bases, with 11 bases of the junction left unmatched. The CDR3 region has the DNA TGTGCCAGCAGCTTGCGGCTAGCGGGAATCAATAGCTCCTACAATGAGCAGTTCTTC. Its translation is CASSLRLAGINSSYNEQFF.

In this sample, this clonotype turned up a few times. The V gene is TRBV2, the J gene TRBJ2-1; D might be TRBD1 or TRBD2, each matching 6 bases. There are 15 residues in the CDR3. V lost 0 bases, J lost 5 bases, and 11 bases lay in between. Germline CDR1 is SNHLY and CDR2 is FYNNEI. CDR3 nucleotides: TGTGCCAGCAGTGAAGCGGGGGGCCGAAACAATGAGCAGTTCTTC. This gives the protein CASSEAGGRNNEQFF.